A selection of T cell receptor beta chains follows, all from one sample in a study of beta chain features in type 1 diabetes. Generated by immunoSEQ multiplex PCR, the TCRdb table keeps only in-frame clones and is missing some. The table includes about 650,000 clones, 9.5% to 15% detected once. What was sequenced was naive CD4+ T cells from blood. The receptors originated from a young man with type 1 diabetes. Each CDR3 is given with its conserved first and last residue. D genes are given only for firm matches. Clone size, where shown, is once, few, many, or a class for clones that have expanded.

j_call clone_size d_call v_call cdr3_nt cdr3_aa
TRBJ2-3 few NA TRBV20-1 TGCAGTGCTGGCCTGGGAGATACGCAGTATTTT CSAGLGDTQYF
TRBJ2-7 few NA TRBV11-2 TGTGCCAGCAGCTCGATGGGGGACTACGAGCAGTACTTC CASSSMGDYEQYF
TRBJ1-2 few NA TRBV2 TGTGCCAGCAGTGAACGGCAGGACTACACCTTC CASSERQDYTF
TRBJ1-2 NA TRBD1 TRBV6-1 TGTGCCAGCAGAAGGGACAGCAACTATGGCTACACCTTC CASRRDSNYGYTF
TRBJ1-1 few TRBD1 TRBV5-5 TGTGCCAGCAGCATACAGGGGGACACTGAAGCTTTCTTT CASSIQGDTEAFF
TRBJ2-3 NA TRBD2 TRBV9 TGTGCCAGCAGCGTAGTGGGTCTAGCGGGGAGTACGCAGTATTTT CASSVVGLAGSTQYF
TRBJ1-2 NA NA TRBV7-9 TGTGCCAGCAGCTCTCAGGGGATGGTAAATGGCTACACCTTC CASSSQGMVNGYTF
TRBJ2-3 few TRBD2 TRBV4-2 TGTGCCAGCAGCCAAGAAACGGTTTCCGTTACTAGCGGGGGGTACGCAGATACGCAGTATTTT CASSQETVSVTSGGYADTQYF
TRBJ1-4 NA NA TRBV13 TGTGCCAGCAGCTTAAGAAGCAATTCTTACAGCGAAAAACTGTTTTTT CASSLRSNSYSEKLFF
TRBJ2-1 few TRBD1 TRBV7-2 TGTGCCAGCAGCCCCGGATCGACAGGGTACTCCTACAATGAGCAGTTCTTC CASSPGSTGYSYNEQFF
TRBJ1-5 few NA TRBV5-1 TGCGCCAGCAGCTTGGTTGCAGGGAGCAATCAGCCCCAGCATTTT CASSLVAGSNQPQHF
TRBJ2-2 NA TRBD1 TRBV4-3 TGCGCCAGCAGCCAAGAAGGGGGCCCAAACACCGGGGAGCTGTTTTTT CASSQEGGPNTGELFF
TRBJ1-6 NA NA TRBV30 TGTGCCTGCGGGCGGAGGGGGGCAAGGCCCCTCCACTTT CACGRRGARPLHF
TRBJ1-4 NA NA TRBV9 TGTGCCAGCAGCCCTACAGGGACCGTAACTAATGAAAAACTGTTTTTT CASSPTGTVTNEKLFF
TRBJ2-7 few NA TRBV12-5 TGTGCTAGTGGTTTTGGGGGACGGAGCTCCTACGAGCAGTACTTC CASGFGGRSSYEQYF
TRBJ1-2 NA NA TRBV14 TGTGCCAGCAGCCAAGAAACCAGCTTTTATGGCTACACCTTC CASSQETSFYGYTF
TRBJ1-2 NA TRBD1 TRBV25-1 TGTGCCAGCGTCGGGGACAGGGGGCTTCATGGCTACACCTTC CASVGDRGLHGYTF
TRBJ2-3 NA NA TRBV6-5 TGTGCCAGCATGTCCGGAACAGATACGCAGTATTTT CASMSGTDTQYF
TRBJ2-3 NA TRBD2 TRBV14 TGTGCCAGCAGCTTTCGACTAGCGGTTACAGATACGCAGTATTTT CASSFRLAVTDTQYF
TRBJ2-5 few TRBD2 TRBV29-1 TGCAGCGTTTCTATAGGAAGCGGGGGGACCGAGACCCAGTACTTC CSVSIGSGGTETQYF
TRBJ1-3 NA NA TRBV25-1 TGTGCCAGCAGTGACCTAATGGGTTCTGGAAACACCATATATTTT CASSDLMGSGNTIYF
TRBJ1-6 NA TRBD1 TRBV27 TGTGCCAGCAGGGGACAGGGGGCGGGTAATTCACCCCTCCACTTT CASRGQGAGNSPLHF
TRBJ1-5 NA NA TRBV7-2 TGTGCCAGCAGCGGAAGGGGACGGAACAATCAGCCCCAGCATTTT CASSGRGRNNQPQHF
TRBJ2-4 NA NA TRBV30 TGTGCCTGGAAGACAGACCCATTAGCCAAAAACATTCAGTACTTC CAWKTDPLAKNIQYF
TRBJ2-6 few NA TRBV6-5 TGTGCCAGCAGTTACGCGCAGGGCAGTTCCAACGTCCTGACTTTC CASSYAQGSSNVLTF
TRBJ1-4 NA NA TRBV7-2 TGTGCCAGCAGTTCCCCCTCCGGAGAAAAACTGTTTTTT CASSSPSGEKLFF
TRBJ2-1 NA NA TRBV7-6 TGTGCCAGCAGCTTACGGGGACTTAACCGCTCCTACAATGAGCAGTTCTTC CASSLRGLNRSYNEQFF
TRBJ1-6 NA TRBD1 TRBV5-4 TGTGCCAGCAGGCCGGGACAGGGGGCGAATTCACCCCTCCACTTT CASRPGQGANSPLHF
TRBJ1-1 many TRBD1 TRBV23-1 TGCGCCAGCAGTCAATCCCCCCCGACAGGGGTGCACACTGAAGCTTTCTTT CASSQSPPTGVHTEAFF
TRBJ2-3 NA TRBD2 TRBV5-1 TGCGCCAGCAGCTTGAGCGGGGGGATCACAGATACGCAGTATTTT CASSLSGGITDTQYF
TRBJ2-7 few NA TRBV4-1 TGCGCCAGCAGCCAAGAGGGCAGGCGTTCCTACGAGCAGTACTTC CASSQEGRRSYEQYF
TRBJ2-2 few NA TRBV19 TGTGCCAGTAGACAGGCGAACACCGGGGAGCTGTTTTTT CASRQANTGELFF
TRBJ2-7 NA NA TRBV7-9 TGTGCCAGCAGCCCCGGGCAGCACCCGTACGAGCAGTACTTC CASSPGQHPYEQYF
TRBJ1-4 few NA TRBV6-5 TGTGCCAGCAGCCGAACAGGGATTAATGAAAACCTGTTTTTT CASSRTGINENLFF
TRBJ2-7 NA NA TRBV10-3 TGTGCCATCAGTGAGAGAGGGGAGCAGTACTTC CAISERGEQYF
TRBJ2-4 NA TRBD1 TRBV28 TGTGCCAGCAGTCCGGGACAGACAAACATTCAGTACTTC CASSPGQTNIQYF
TRBJ2-7 NA TRBD2 TRBV7-6 TGTGCCAGCAGCTTAGCCGGACTAGCGGGGGGACAATCCTACGAGCAGTACTTC CASSLAGLAGGQSYEQYF
TRBJ2-3 NA NA TRBV29-1 TGCAGCGTCCTACAAGCAGATACGCAGTATTTT CSVLQADTQYF
TRBJ2-2 few NA TRBV28 TGTGCCAGCAGTATCGGTACGAACACCGGGGAGCTGTTTTTT CASSIGTNTGELFF
TRBJ1-4 NA NA TRBV13 TGTGCCAGCAGCTTAAAGGTCGGGACTTGGGAAAAACTGTTTTTT CASSLKVGTWEKLFF
TRBJ2-3 NA NA TRBV7-9 TGTGCCAGCAGCCTATACGAGTCGGGCCCAGATACGCAGTATTTT CASSLYESGPDTQYF
TRBJ2-2 NA NA TRBV2 TGTGCCAGCCATTTAGGAACAGGGCGTACCGGGGAGCTGTTTTTT CASHLGTGRTGELFF
TRBJ2-3 few NA TRBV20-1 TGCAGTGCTGGGCTCACAGATACGCAGTATTTT CSAGLTDTQYF
TRBJ2-6 NA NA TRBV11-3 TGTGCCAGCAGCTTTTTCGGCGGGGTTCCTGGGGCCAACGTCCTGACTTTC CASSFFGGVPGANVLTF
TRBJ1-4 few NA TRBV30 TGTGCCTGGAGTGTACGAAGCCGGGCAACTAATGAAAAACTGTTTTTT CAWSVRSRATNEKLFF
TRBJ2-1 NA TRBD1 TRBV2 TGTGCCAGCAGTGTACAGGGGAAGGAGGACGAGCAGTTCTTC CASSVQGKEDEQFF
TRBJ2-1 few TRBD1 TRBV30 TGTGCCTGGACCAGGGGGCAAGTGGGTGAGCAGTTCTTC CAWTRGQVGEQFF
TRBJ2-1 few TRBD2 TRBV4-3 TGCGCCAGCAGCCAAGATCGGGCCCTAGCGGGGGGGCCCAATGAGCAGTTCTTC CASSQDRALAGGPNEQFF
TRBJ1-1 few NA TRBV5-1 TGCGCCAGCAGCCCCACTAGGGGACTGATGAACACTGAAGCTTTCTTT CASSPTRGLMNTEAFF
TRBJ2-1 few TRBD1 TRBV2 TGTGCCAGCCTTAGGGGGCTCTACAATGAGCAGTTCTTC CASLRGLYNEQFF
TRBJ1-2 few NA TRBV6-6 TGTGCCAGCAGTTACTCGGGACTGAAGGGGGGTGATGGCTACACCTTC CASSYSGLKGGDGYTF
TRBJ1-5 NA TRBD1 TRBV5-6 TGTGCCAGCAGCTTGGCCCAGGGGGCCTTTCAGCCCCAGCATTTT CASSLAQGAFQPQHF
TRBJ2-2 NA NA TRBV11-2 TGTGCCAGCAGCTTAGTTGAGGCCGGGGAGCTGTTTTTT CASSLVEAGELFF
TRBJ2-1 few TRBD1 TRBV4-2 TGTGCCAGCAGCCTTACGAGACAGGGCGATGAGCAGTTCTTC CASSLTRQGDEQFF
TRBJ1-5 few NA TRBV21-1 TGTGCCAGCAGGACAGGTAGCAATCAGCCCCAGCATTTT CASRTGSNQPQHF
TRBJ1-5 NA NA TRBV9 TGTGCCAGCAGCGTAAGTCCGGACCCAAATCAGCCCCAGCATTTT CASSVSPDPNQPQHF
TRBJ2-7 NA TRBD1 TRBV10-3 TGTGCCATCAGTGAGTCCCCGGGACAGGGGACTCAGCGCATCACCTACGAGCAGTACTTC CAISESPGQGTQRITYEQYF
TRBJ2-3 NA NA TRBV29-1 TGCAGCGTTGATTGGCAGGTTAGCACAGATACGCAGTATTTT CSVDWQVSTDTQYF
TRBJ2-3 few NA TRBV19 NA CASTSEANTDTQYF